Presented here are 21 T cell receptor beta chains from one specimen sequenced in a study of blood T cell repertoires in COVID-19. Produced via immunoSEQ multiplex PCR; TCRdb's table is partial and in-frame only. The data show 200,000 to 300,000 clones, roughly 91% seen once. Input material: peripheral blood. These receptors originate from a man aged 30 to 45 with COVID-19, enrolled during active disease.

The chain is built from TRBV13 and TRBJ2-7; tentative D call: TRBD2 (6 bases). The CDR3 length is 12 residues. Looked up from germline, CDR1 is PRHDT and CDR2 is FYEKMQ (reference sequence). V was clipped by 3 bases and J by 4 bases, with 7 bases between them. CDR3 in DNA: TGTGCCAGCAGCTTGGGACTTTACGAGCAGTACTTC. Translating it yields CASSLGLYEQYF. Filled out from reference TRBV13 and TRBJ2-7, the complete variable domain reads AAGVIQSPRHLIKEKRETATLKCYPIPRHDTVYWYQQGPGQDPQFLISFYEKMQSDKGSIPDRFSAQQFSDYHSELNMSSLELGDSALYFCASSLGLYEQYFGPGTRLTVT.

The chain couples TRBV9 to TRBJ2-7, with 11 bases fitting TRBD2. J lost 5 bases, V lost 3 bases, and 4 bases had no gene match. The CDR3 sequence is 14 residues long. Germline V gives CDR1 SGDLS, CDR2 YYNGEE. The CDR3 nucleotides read TGTGCCAGCAGCGGGGGGACTAGCGGAAACGAGCAGTACTTC. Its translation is CASSGGTSGNEQYF.

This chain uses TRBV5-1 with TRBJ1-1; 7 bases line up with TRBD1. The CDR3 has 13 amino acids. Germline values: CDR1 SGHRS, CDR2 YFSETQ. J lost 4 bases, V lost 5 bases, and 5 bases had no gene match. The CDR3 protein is CASRDRVATEAFF. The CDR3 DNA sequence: TGCGCCAGCAGAGACAGGGTTGCCACTGAAGCTTTCTTT. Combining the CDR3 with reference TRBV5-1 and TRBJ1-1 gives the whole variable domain KAGVTQTPRYLIKTRGQQVTLSCSPISGHRSVSWYQQTPGQGLQFLFEYFSETQRNKGNFPGRFSGRQFSNSRSEMNVSTLELGDSALYLCASRDRVATEAFFGQGTRLTVV.

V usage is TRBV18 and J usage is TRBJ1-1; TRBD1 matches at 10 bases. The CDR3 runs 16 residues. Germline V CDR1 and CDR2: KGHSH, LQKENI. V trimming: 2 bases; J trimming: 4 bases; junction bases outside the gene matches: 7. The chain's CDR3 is CASSPFGDRGSTEAFF. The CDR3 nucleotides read TGTGCCAGCTCACCATTTGGGGACAGGGGCTCCACTGAAGCTTTCTTT.

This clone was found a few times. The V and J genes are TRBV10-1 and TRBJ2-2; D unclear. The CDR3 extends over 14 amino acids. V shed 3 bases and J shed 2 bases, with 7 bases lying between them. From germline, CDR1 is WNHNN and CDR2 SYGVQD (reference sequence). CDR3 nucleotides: TGCGCCAGCAGTGAATTTAGTAACACCGGGGAGCTGTTTTTT. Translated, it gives CASSEFSNTGELFF.

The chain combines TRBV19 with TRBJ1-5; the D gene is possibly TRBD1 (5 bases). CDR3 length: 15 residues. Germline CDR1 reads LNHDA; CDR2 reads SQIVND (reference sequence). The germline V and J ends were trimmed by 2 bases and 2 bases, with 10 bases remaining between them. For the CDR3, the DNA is TGTGCCAGTAGTATAAGCCCGGGGGGCAATCAGCCCCAGCATTTT. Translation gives CASSISPGGNQPQHF.

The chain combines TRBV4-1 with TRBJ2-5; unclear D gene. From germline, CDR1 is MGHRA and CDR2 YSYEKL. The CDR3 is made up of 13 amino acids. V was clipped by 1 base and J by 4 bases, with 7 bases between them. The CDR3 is CASSQGLLETQYF. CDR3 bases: TGCGCCAGCAGCCAAGGACTCTTAGAGACCCAGTACTTC.

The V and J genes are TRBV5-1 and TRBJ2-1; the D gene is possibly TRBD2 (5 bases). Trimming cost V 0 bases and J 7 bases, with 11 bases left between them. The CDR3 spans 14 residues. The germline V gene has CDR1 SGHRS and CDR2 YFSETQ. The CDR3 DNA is TGCGCCAGCAGCTTGGCCCGGCCGGGGAATGAGCAGTTCTTC. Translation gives CASSLARPGNEQFF.

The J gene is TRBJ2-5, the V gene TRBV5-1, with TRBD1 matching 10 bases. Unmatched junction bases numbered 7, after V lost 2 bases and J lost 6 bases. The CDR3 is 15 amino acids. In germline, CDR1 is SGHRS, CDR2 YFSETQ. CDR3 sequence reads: CASSFETGGGKTQYF. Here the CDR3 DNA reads TGCGCCAGCAGCTTCGAGACAGGGGGCGGAAAGACCCAGTACTTC.

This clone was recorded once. The CDR3 reads CASTSQGSNEQYF. The CDR3 nucleotides read TGTGCCTCCACTTCACAGGGTTCCAACGAGCAGTACTTC. V usage is TRBV30 and J usage is TRBJ2-7, with D possibly matching TRBD1 (6 bases). The V gene's germline CDR1 is GTSNPN and CDR2 SVGIG (reference sequence). The CDR3 is 13 amino acids. V was shortened by 7 bases and J by 5 bases, with 18 bases between the two germline ends.

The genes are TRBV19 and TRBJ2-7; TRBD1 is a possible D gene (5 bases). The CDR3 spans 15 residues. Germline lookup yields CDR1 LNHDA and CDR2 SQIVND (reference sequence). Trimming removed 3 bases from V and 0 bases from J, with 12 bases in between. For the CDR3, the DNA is TGTGCCAGTAGTATGGTCCGAGACAGCTCCTACGAGCAGTACTTC. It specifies CASSMVRDSSYEQYF.

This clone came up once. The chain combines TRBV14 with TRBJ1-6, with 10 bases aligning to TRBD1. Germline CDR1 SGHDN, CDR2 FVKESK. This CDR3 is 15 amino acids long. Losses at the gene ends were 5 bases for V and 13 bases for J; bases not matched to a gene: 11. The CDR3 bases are TGTGCCAGCAGCGCACTGACAGGGGGCCTTAAGCCCCTCCACTTT. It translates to CASSALTGGLKPLHF.

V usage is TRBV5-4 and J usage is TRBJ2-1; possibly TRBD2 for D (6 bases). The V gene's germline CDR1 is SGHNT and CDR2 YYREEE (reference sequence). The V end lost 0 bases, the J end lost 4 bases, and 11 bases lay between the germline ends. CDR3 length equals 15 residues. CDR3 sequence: CASSLVSGPYNEQFF. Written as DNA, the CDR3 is TGTGCCAGCAGCTTGGTTAGCGGCCCGTACAATGAGCAGTTCTTC. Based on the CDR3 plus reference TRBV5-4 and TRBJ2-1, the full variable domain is ETGVTQSPTHLIKTRGQQVTLRCSSQSGHNTVSWYQQALGQGPQFIFQYYREEENGRGNFPPRFSGLQFPNYSSELNVNALELDDSALYLCASSLVSGPYNEQFFGPGTRLTVL.

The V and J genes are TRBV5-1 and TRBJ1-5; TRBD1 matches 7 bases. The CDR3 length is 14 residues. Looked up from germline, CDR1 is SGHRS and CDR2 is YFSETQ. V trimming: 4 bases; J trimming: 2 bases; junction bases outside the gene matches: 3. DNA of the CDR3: TGCGCCAGCAGCGTCGGGACAGGCAATCAGCCCCAGCATTTT. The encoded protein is CASSVGTGNQPQHF.

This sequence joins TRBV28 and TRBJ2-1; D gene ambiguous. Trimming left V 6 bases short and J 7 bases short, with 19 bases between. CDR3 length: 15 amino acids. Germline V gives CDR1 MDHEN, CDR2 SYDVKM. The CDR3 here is CASRRVGAGNNEQFF. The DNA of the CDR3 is TGTGCCAGCAGACGGGTTGGAGCTGGTAATAATGAGCAGTTCTTC.

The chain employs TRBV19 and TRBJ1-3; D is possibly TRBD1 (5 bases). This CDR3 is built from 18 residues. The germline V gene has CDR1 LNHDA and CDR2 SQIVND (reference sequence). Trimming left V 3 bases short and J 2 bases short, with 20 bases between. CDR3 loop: CASSMGTRRGGPGNTIYF. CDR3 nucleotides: TGTGCCAGTAGTATGGGAACACGACGCGGGGGACCTGGAAACACCATATATTTT.

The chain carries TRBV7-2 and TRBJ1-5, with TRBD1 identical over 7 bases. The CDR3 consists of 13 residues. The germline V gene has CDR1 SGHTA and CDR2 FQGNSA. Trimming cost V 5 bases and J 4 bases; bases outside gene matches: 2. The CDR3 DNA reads TGTGCCAGCAGCCGGGACAGAAATCAGCCCCAGCATTTT. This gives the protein CASSRDRNQPQHF.

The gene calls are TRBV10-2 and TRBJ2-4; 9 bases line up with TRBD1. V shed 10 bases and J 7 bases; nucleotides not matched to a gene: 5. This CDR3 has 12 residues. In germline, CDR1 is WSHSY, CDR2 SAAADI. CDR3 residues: CATRTGENIQYF. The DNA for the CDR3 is TGCGCCACGCGGACAGGGGAGAACATTCAGTACTTC.

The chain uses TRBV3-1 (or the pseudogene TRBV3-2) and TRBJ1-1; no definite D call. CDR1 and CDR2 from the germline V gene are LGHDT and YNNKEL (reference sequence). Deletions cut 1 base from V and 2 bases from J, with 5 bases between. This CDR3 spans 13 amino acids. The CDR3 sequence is CASSQGRNTEAFF. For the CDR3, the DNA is TGTGCCAGCAGCCAAGGCAGAAACACTGAAGCTTTCTTT.

In DNA, the CDR3 is TGTGCCAGCAGCCCGGCAGGGGCTGGAAACACCATATATTTT. Amino acids: CASSPAGAGNTIYF. The chain links TRBV11-1 to TRBJ1-3; D is perhaps TRBD1 (6 bases). The length of the CDR3 is 14 residues. Trimming pared 5 bases from V and 2 bases from J, leaving 10 bases between. CDR1 SGHAT and CDR2 FQDESV come from the germline V gene (reference sequence).

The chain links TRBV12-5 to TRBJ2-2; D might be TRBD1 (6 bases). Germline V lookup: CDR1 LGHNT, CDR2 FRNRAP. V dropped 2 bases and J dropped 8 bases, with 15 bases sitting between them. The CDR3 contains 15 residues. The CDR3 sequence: CASGLRQGSYGELFF. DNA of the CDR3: TGTGCTAGTGGTTTGAGGCAGGGGTCTTATGGGGAGCTGTTTTTT. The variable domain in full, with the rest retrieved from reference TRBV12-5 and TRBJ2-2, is DARVTQTPRHKVTEMGQEVTMRCQPILGHNTVFWYRQTMMQGLELLAYFRNRAPLDDSGMPKDRFSAEMPDATLATLKIQPSEPRDSAVYFCASGLRQGSYGELFFGEGSRLTVL.